This T cell receptor beta chain was captured in a study of blood T cell repertoires in COVID-19. Clones were sequenced by immunoSEQ multiplex PCR, and TCRdb holds only the in-frame ones, with some missing. The sample has roughly 230,000 clones, nearly 90% seen once. This CDR3 comprises 13 residues. The V gene lost 5 bases and the J gene lost 1 base, with 8 bases spanning the gap. Sequencing used peripheral blood. The rearrangement links TRBV12-3 or TRBV12-4 to TRBJ1-1, with D perhaps matching TRBD1 (5 bases). The TCR sequence derives from a woman aged 60-75 years with COVID-19, enrolled during active disease. CDR3 DNA sequence: TGTGCCAGCAGTAGACAGAGGAACACTGAAGCTTTCTTT. Protein: CASSRQRNTEAFF.